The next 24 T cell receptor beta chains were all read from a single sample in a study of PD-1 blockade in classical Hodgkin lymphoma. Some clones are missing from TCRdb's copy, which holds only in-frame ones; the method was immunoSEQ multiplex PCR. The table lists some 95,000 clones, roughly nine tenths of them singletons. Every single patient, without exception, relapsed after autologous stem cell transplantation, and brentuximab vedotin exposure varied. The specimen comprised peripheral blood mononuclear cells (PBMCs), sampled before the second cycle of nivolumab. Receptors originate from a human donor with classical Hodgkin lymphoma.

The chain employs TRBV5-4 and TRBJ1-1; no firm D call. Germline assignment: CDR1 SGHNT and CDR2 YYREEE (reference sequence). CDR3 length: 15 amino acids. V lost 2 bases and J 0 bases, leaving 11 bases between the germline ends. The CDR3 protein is CASSFDTKVNTEAFF. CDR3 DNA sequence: TGTGCCAGCAGCTTTGACACTAAAGTGAACACTGAAGCTTTCTTT.

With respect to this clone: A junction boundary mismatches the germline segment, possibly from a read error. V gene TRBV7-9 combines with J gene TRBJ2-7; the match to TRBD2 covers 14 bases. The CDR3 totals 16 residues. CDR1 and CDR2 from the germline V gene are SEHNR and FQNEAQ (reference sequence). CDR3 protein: CASSSTGTSGSLGKSF. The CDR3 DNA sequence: TGTGCCAGCAGCTCAACCGGGACTAGCGGGAGCCTGGGAAAGAGCTTC.

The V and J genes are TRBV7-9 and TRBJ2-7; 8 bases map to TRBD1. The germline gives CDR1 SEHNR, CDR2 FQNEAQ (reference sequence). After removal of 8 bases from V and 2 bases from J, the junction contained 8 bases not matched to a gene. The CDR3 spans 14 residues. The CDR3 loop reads CASLTTGDTYEQYF. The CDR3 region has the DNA TGTGCCAGCCTGACGACAGGGGACACCTACGAGCAGTACTTC.

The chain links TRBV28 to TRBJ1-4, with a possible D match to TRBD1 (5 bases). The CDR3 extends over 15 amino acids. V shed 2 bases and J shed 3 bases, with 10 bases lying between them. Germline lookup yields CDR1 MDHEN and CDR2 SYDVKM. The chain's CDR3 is CASSLQGGANEKLFF. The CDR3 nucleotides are TGTGCCAGCAGTTTACAGGGAGGGGCTAATGAAAAACTGTTTTTT.

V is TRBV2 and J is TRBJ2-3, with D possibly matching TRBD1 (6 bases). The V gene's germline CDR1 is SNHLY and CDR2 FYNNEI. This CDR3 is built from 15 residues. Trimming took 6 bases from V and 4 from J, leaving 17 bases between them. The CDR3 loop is CASSVRNREADTQYF. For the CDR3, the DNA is TGTGCCAGCAGCGTCCGGAACAGGGAAGCAGATACGCAGTATTTT.

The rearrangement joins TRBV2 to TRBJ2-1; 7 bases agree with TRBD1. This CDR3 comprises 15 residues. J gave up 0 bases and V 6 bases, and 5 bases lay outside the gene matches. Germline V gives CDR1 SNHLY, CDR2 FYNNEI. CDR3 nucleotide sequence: TGTGCCAGCAGCGAGACAGGGCGCTCCTACAATGAGCAGTTCTTC. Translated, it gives CASSETGRSYNEQFF.

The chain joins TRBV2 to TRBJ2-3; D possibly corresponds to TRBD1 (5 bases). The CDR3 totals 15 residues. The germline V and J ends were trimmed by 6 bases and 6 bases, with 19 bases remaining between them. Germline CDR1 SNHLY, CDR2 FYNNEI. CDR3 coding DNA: TGTGCCAGCAGCCTCCAGCCTTTCAGGGCCGATACGCAGTATTTT. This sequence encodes CASSLQPFRADTQYF.

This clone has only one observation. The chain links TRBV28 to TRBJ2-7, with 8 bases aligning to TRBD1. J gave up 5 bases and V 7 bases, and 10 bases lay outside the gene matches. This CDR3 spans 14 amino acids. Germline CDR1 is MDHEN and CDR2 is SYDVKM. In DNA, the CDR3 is TGTGCCAGCACCCCGGACAGGGAGGTTCACGAGCAGTACTTC. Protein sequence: CASTPDREVHEQYF.

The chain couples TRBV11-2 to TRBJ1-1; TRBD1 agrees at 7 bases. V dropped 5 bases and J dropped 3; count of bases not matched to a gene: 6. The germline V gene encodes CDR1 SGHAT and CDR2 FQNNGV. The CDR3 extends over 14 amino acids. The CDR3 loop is CASSVRDSHTEAFF. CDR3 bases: TGTGCCAGCAGCGTTCGGGACAGTCACACTGAAGCTTTCTTT.

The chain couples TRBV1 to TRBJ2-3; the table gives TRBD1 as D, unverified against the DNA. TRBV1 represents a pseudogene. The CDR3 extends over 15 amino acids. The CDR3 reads CTSSHPGGFTDTQYF. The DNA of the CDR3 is TGCACCAGCAGCCATCCAGGGGGGTTCACAGATACGCAGTATTTT.

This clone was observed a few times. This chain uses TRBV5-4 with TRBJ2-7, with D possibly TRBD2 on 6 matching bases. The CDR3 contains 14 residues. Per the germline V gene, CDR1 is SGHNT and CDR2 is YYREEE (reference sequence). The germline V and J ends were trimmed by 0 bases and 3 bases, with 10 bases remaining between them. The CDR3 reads CASSLEPGVYEQYF. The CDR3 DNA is TGTGCCAGCAGCTTGGAACCGGGGGTCTACGAGCAGTACTTC.

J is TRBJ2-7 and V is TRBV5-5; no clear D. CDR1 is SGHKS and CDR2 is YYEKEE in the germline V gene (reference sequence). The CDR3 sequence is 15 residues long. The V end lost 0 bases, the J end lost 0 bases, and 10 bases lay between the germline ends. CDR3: CASSLAFEASYEQYF. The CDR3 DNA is TGTGCCAGCAGCTTGGCCTTTGAAGCCTCCTACGAGCAGTACTTC.

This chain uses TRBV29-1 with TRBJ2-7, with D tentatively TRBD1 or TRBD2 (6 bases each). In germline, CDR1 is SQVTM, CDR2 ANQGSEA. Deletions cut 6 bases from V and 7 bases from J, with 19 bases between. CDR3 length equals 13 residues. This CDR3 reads CSVRDTTPWEQYF. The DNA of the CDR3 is TGCAGCGTGCGGGACACCACCCCTTGGGAGCAGTACTTC.

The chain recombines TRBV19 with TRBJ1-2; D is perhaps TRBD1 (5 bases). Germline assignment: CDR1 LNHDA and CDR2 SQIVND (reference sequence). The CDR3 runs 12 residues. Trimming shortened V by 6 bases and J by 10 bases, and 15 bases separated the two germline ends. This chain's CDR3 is CASRPGGVDYTF. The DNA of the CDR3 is TGTGCCAGTAGGCCTGGGGGAGTAGACTACACCTTC.

The CDR3 DNA follows: TGTGCCAGCAGCTCACAGGGGGAAAAACTGTTTTTT. Its protein product is CASSSQGEKLFF. The V and J genes are TRBV2 and TRBJ1-4, with 7 bases lining up with TRBD1. Germline V lookup: CDR1 SNHLY, CDR2 FYNNEI. CDR3 length: 12 amino acids. The junction had 3 bases not matched to a gene; V was cut back by 6 bases and J by 8 bases.

The CDR3 nucleotides are TGTGCCAGCAGGGCCATACGCGGGGGGGCCTACGAGCAGTACTTC. Encoded protein: CASRAIRGGAYEQYF. This chain uses TRBV6-4 with TRBJ2-7, with TRBD2 matching 9 bases. V lost 6 bases and J lost 2; bases outside the gene matches: 8. The CDR3 spans 15 residues. Germline loops: CDR1 MRHNA, CDR2 SNTAGT.

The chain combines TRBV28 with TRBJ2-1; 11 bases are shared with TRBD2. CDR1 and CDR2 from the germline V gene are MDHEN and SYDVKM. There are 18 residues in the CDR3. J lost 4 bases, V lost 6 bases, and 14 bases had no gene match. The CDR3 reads CASSLDRLAGSPYNEQFF. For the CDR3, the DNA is TGTGCCAGCAGCCTAGATAGACTAGCGGGATCCCCGTACAATGAGCAGTTCTTC.

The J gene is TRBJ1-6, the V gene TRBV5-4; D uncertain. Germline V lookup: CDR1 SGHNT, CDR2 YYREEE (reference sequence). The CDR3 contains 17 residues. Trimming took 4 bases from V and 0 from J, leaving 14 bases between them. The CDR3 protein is CASSQVEGSSYNSPLHF. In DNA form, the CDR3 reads TGTGCCAGCAGCCAAGTTGAGGGAAGCTCCTATAATTCACCCCTCCACTTT.

Here the CDR3 reads CASSLEVSGGHNEQFF. CDR3 bases: TGTGCCAGCAGCTTAGAGGTTAGCGGGGGGCACAATGAGCAGTTCTTC. The chain couples TRBV11-2 to TRBJ2-1; TRBD2 matches 10 bases. The CDR3 loop spans 16 amino acids. The V and J ends lost 0 bases and 5 bases, in that order; junction bases with no gene match: 4. Germline loops: CDR1 SGHAT, CDR2 FQNNGV. The variable domain in full, completed from reference TRBV11-2 and TRBJ2-1, reads EAGVAQSPRYKIIEKRQSVAFWCNPISGHATLYWYQQILGQGPKLLIQFQNNGVVDDSQLPKDRFSAERLKGVDSTLKIQPAKLEDSAVYLCASSLEVSGGHNEQFFGPGTRLTVL.

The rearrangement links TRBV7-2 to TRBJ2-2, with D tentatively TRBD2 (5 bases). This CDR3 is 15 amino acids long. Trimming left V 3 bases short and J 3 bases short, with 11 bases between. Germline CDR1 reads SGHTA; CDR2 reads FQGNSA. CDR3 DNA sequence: TGTGCCAGCAGCTTGGGCGGGTTTCACACCGGGGAGCTGTTTTTT. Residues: CASSLGGFHTGELFF.

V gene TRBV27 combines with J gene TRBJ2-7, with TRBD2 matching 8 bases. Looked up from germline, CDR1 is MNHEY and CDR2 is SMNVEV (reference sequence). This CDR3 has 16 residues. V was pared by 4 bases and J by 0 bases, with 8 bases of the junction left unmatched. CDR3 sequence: CASSYAGGSGSYEQYF. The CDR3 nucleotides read TGTGCCAGCAGTTATGCGGGGGGCTCGGGCTCCTACGAGCAGTACTTC.

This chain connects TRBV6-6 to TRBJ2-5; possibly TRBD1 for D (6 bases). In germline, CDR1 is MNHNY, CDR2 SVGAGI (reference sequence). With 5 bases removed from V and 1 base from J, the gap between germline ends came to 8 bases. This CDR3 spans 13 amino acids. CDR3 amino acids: CASSRTVQETQYF. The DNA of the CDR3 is TGTGCCAGCAGTCGGACAGTCCAAGAGACCCAGTACTTC.

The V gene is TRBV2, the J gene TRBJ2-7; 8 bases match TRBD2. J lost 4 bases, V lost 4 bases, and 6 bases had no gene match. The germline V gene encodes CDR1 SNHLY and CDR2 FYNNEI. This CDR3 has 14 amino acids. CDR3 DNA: TGTGCCAGCAGTGTTTCGCGGGGGGCTTACGAGCAGTACTTC. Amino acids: CASSVSRGAYEQYF. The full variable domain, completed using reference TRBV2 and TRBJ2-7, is EPEVTQTPSHQVTQMGQEVILRCVPISNHLYFYWYRQILGQKVEFLVSFYNNEISEKSEIFDDQFSVERPDGSNFTLKIRSTKLEDSAMYFCASSVSRGAYEQYFGPGTRLTVT.

The CDR3 is CASCRTGGMNTEAFF. In DNA, the CDR3 is TGCGCCAGCTGTCGGACAGGGGGCATGAACACTGAAGCTTTCTTT. The rearrangement joins TRBV5-1 to TRBJ1-1; 11 nucleotides agree with TRBD1. CDR1 is SGHRS and CDR2 is YFSETQ in the germline V gene. This CDR3 region has 15 residues. With 7 bases clipped from V and 0 bases from J, the junction kept 5 bases outside the gene matches.